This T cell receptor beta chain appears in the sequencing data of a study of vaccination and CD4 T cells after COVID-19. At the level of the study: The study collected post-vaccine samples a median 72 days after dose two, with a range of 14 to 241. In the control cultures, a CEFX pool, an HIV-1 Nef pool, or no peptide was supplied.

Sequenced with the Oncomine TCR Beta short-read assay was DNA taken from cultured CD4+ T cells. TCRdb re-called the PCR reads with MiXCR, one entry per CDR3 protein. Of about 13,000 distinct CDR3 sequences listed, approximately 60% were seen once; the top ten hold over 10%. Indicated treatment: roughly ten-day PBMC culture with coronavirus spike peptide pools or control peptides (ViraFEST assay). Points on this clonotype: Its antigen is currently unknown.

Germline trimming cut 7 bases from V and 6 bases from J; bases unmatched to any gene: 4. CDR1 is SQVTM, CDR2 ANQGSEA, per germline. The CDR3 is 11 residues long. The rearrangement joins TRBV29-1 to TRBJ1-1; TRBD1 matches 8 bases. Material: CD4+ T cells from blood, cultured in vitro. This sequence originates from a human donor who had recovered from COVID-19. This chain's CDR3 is CSGEQGAEAFF. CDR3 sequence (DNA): TGCAGCGGGGAACAGGGGGCTGAAGCTTTCTTT. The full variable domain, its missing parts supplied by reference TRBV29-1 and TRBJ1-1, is SAVISQKPSRDICQRGTSLTIQCQVDSQVTMMFWYRQQPGQSLTLIATANQGSEATYESGFVIDKFPISRPNLTFSTLTVSNMSPEDSSIYLCSGEQGAEAFFGQGTRLTVV.